One and the same sample provided the 16 T cell receptor beta chains below, sequenced in a study of blood T cell repertoires in COVID-19. Sequencing used immunoSEQ multiplex PCR; TCRdb keeps in-frame clones, though not all of them. This sample has about 210,000 clones, with 70% to 90% found just once. The specimen was peripheral blood. All receptors derive from a woman in her forties or fifties with active or convalescent COVID-19.

The rearrangement uses TRBV9 and TRBJ1-2; 8 bases are shared with TRBD1. The germline CDR1 and CDR2 sequences are SGDLS and YYNGEE. The CDR3 runs to 15 residues. V was pared by 1 base and J by 4 bases, with 6 bases of the junction left unmatched. The CDR3 loop reads CASSVSTGGIYGYTF. CDR3 DNA: TGTGCCAGCAGCGTATCAACAGGGGGAATCTATGGCTACACCTTC.

This clone has more than one count but fewer than ten. This sequence joins TRBV28 and TRBJ1-5; D unresolved. The ends were cut back, 6 bases at V and 8 bases at J, with 8 bases in the middle. The CDR3 covers 11 residues. The germline V gene encodes CDR1 MDHEN and CDR2 SYDVKM. The CDR3 reads CASSHREPQHF. The CDR3 DNA follows: TGTGCCAGCAGCCACCGGGAGCCCCAGCATTTT.

The V gene is TRBV7-6, the J gene TRBJ2-3, with D perhaps TRBD1 (6 bases). The CDR3 covers 14 residues. The V end lost 8 bases, the J end lost 2 bases, and 14 bases lay between the germline ends. CDR1 is SGHVS and CDR2 is FNYEAQ in the germline V gene. CDR3 nucleotides: TGTGCCAGCGTCGAGACAGGCCCCACAGATACGCAGTATTTT. Protein sequence: CASVETGPTDTQYF. The full variable domain, in which reference TRBV7-6 and TRBJ2-3 provide the parts outside the CDR3, is GAGVSQSPRYKVTKRGQDVALRCDPISGHVSLYWYRQALGQGPEFLTYFNYEAQQDKSGLPNDRFSAERPEGSISTLTIQRTEQRDSAMYRCASVETGPTDTQYFGPGTRLTVL.

The chain recombines TRBV7-9 with TRBJ2-7; 7 nucleotides match TRBD1. Germline V gene lookup returns CDR1 SEHNR and CDR2 FQNEAQ (reference sequence). The CDR3 contains 13 residues. V trimming: 5 bases; J trimming: 2 bases; junction bases outside the gene matches: 3. CDR3 region: CASSPGGTYEQYF. The CDR3 DNA sequence: TGTGCCAGCAGCCCAGGGGGAACCTACGAGCAGTACTTC.

The chain joins TRBV28 to TRBJ2-6; no clear D gene. Trimming left V 4 bases short and J 0 bases short, with 13 bases between. The CDR3 loop spans 17 amino acids. The germline CDR1 and CDR2 sequences are MDHEN and SYDVKM. The CDR3 here is CASSSRSSSSGANVLTF. CDR3 bases: TGTGCCAGCAGTTCGCGCTCCTCCTCCTCTGGGGCCAACGTCCTGACTTTC.

This clone came up once. The chain is built from TRBV10-3 and TRBJ1-6; 11 bases are a match to TRBD1. CDR1 and CDR2 (germline): ENHRY, SYGVKD. V shed 11 bases, J shed 7 bases, and the junction held 7 bases outside the gene matches. This CDR3 spans 14 amino acids. The CDR3 region has the DNA TGTGCCGCCTCGGGACAGGGGGAAAATTCACCCCTCCACTTT. Translated, it gives CAASGQGENSPLHF.

The chain employs TRBV14 and TRBJ2-7, with 8 bases that match TRBD2. The CDR3 spans 13 residues. The V and J ends lost 4 bases and 6 bases, in that order; junction bases with no gene match: 5. Per the germline V gene, CDR1 is SGHDN and CDR2 is FVKESK. The CDR3 sequence: CASSLGGVGEQYV. For the CDR3, the DNA is TGTGCCAGCAGCCTCGGGGGGGTGGGCGAGCAGTACGTC.

The chain is built from TRBV5-6 and TRBJ1-2; the D is unclear. The ends were cut back, 4 bases at V and 5 bases at J, with 9 bases in the middle. The CDR3 totals 12 residues. Looked up from germline, CDR1 is SGHDT and CDR2 is YYEEEE. CDR3 loop: CASSRRPYGYTF. DNA of the CDR3: TGTGCCAGCAGCAGGCGGCCGTATGGCTACACCTTC. Full variable domain (outside the CDR3, taken from reference TRBV5-6 and TRBJ1-2): DAGVTQSPTHLIKTRGQQVTLRCSPKSGHDTVSWYQQALGQGPQFIFQYYEEEERQRGNFPDRFSGHQFPNYSSELNVNALLLGDSALYLCASSRRPYGYTFGSGTRLTVV.

The chain links TRBV14 to TRBJ2-3, with 9 bases fitting TRBD2. This CDR3 is 14 amino acids long. CDR1 SGHDN and CDR2 FVKESK come from the germline V gene. The junction had 5 bases not matched to a gene; V was cut back by 4 bases and J by 6 bases. CDR3 in amino acids: CASSPGGGADTQYF. The CDR3, as DNA: TGTGCCAGCAGCCCGGGCGGGGGGGCGGATACGCAGTATTTT.

The chain joins TRBV24-1 to TRBJ2-5; D not resolved. V was cut by 0 bases and J by 2 bases, with 6 bases left in between. Germline CDR1 and CDR2: KGHDR and SFDVKD. This CDR3 spans 14 amino acids. CDR3 amino acids: CATSDLGSQETQYF. The CDR3 bases are TGTGCCACCAGTGATTTGGGCAGTCAAGAGACCCAGTACTTC.

This rearrangement joins TRBV11-2 to TRBJ2-7; a possible D gene is TRBD1 (5 bases). This CDR3 is built from 15 residues. Germline V gene sequence: CDR1 SGHAT, CDR2 FQNNGV. V was cut by 3 bases and J by 5 bases, with 17 bases left in between. This chain's CDR3 is CASSFLPLDNHEQYV. For the CDR3, the DNA is TGTGCCAGCAGCTTCCTACCGTTGGACAACCACGAGCAGTACGTC.

The gene calls are TRBV7-9 and TRBJ2-5, with D tentatively TRBD1 (6 bases). The CDR3 is made up of 14 amino acids. Germline CDR1 reads SEHNR; CDR2 reads FQNEAQ (reference sequence). V was shortened by 5 bases and J by 5 bases, with 15 bases between the two germline ends. CDR3 in amino acids: CASSVWGREETQYF. In DNA, the CDR3 is TGTGCCAGCAGCGTCTGGGGGCGAGAGGAGACCCAGTACTTC.

The CDR3 is CASSSPDRGGYTF. The CDR3 DNA is TGTGCCAGCAGTTCCCCAGACAGGGGTGGCTACACCTTC. The chain is built from TRBV28 and TRBJ1-2; TRBD1 matches 8 bases. V shed 4 bases and J 7 bases; nucleotides not matched to a gene: 5. Germline V lookup: CDR1 MDHEN, CDR2 SYDVKM. The CDR3 runs to 13 residues.

This chain links TRBV12-3 or TRBV12-4 with TRBJ2-1; D not certain. V was clipped by 7 bases and J by 9 bases, with 16 bases between them. CDR3 size: 13 residues. The CDR3 region has the DNA TGTGCCAGCACCAAGGAAGGAGACGGTGAGCAGTTCTTC. Its translation: CASTKEGDGEQFF.

The chain joins TRBV28 to TRBJ2-5; a weak D match, TRBD2 (5 bases). CDR3 length: 14 residues. The V and J ends lost 5 bases and 0 bases respectively, with 10 bases between them. The germline gives CDR1 MDHEN, CDR2 SYDVKM. The CDR3 DNA sequence: TGTGCCAGCAGTGAGGGCAGATACCAAGAGACCCAGTACTTC. Translated, it gives CASSEGRYQETQYF.

The gene calls are TRBV5-1 and TRBJ1-3; D perhaps matches TRBD1 (5 bases). Per the germline V gene, CDR1 is SGHRS and CDR2 is YFSETQ. V lost 2 bases and J 4 bases, leaving 10 bases between the germline ends. The CDR3 covers 14 residues. The CDR3 DNA sequence: TGCGCCAGCAGCTTTTCGGGGGACGGAAACACCATATATTTT. This gives the protein CASSFSGDGNTIYF.